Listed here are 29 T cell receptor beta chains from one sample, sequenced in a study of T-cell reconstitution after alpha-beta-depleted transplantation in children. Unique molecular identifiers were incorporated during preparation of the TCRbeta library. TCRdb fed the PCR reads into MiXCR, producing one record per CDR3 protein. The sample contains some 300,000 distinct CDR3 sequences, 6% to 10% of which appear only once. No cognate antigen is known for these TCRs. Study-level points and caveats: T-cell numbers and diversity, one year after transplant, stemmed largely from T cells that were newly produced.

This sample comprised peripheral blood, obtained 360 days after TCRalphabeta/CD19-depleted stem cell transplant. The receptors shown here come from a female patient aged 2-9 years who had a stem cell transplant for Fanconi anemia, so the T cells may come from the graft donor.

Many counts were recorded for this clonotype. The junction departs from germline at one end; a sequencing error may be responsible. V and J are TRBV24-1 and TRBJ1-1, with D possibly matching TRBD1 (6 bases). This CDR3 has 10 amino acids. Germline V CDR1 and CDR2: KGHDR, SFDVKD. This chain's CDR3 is CAANGQGKIF. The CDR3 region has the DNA TGTGCCGCCAATGGGCAGGGGAAAATCTTT.

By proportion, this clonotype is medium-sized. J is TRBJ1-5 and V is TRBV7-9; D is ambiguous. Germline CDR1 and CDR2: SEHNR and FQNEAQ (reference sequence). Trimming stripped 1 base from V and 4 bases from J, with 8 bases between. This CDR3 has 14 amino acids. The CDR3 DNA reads TGTGCCAGCAGCTTAGAGGACGGTAATCAGCCCCAGCATTTT. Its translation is CASSLEDGNQPQHF.

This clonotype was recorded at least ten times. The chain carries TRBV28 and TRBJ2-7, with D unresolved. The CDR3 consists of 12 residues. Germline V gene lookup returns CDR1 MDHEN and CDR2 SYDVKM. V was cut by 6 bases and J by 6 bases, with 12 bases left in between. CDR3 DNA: TGTGCCAGCAGCCTCCCGTTTAGCGAGCAGTACGTC. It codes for CASSLPFSEQYV.

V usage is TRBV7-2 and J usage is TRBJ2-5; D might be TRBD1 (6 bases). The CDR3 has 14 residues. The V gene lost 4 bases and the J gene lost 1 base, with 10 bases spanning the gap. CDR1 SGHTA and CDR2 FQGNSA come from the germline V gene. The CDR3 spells CASSSWDIQETQYF. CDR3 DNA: TGTGCCAGCAGCTCATGGGACATCCAAGAGACCCAGTACTTC.

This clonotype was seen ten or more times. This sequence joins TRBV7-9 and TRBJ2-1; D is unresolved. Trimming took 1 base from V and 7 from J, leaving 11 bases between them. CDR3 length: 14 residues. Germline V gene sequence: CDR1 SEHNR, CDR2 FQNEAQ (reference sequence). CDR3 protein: CASSLGTTGNEQFF. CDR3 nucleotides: TGTGCCAGCAGCTTAGGGACCACCGGGAATGAGCAGTTCTTC.

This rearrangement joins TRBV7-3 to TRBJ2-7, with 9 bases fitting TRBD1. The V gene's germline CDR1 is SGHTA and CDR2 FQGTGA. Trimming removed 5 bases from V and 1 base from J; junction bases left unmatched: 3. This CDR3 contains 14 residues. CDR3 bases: TGTGCCAGCAGCCAGGGACAGGGATCCTACGAGCAGTACTTC. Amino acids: CASSQGQGSYEQYF.

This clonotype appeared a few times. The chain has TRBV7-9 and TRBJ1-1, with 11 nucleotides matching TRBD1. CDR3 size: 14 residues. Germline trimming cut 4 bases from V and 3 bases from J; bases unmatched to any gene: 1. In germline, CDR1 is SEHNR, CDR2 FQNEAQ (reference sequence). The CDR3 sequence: CASSSGQGDTEAFF. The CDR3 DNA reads TGTGCCAGCAGCTCGGGACAGGGGGACACTGAAGCTTTCTTT.

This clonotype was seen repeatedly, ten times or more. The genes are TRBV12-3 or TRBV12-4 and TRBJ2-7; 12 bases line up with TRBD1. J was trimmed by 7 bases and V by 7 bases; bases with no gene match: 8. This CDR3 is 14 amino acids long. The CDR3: CASKTGQGAWEQYF. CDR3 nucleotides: TGTGCCAGCAAAACGGGACAGGGGGCTTGGGAGCAGTACTTC.

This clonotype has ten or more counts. The CDR3 DNA reads as TGTGCCAGCAGTGTCCGACAGGGGAACACTGAAGCTTTCTTT. Translation: CASSVRQGNTEAFF. The chain uses TRBV12-3 or TRBV12-4 and TRBJ1-1, with 7 bases lining up with TRBD1. V shed 5 bases and J 1 base; nucleotides not matched to a gene: 4. The CDR3 is 14 residues long.

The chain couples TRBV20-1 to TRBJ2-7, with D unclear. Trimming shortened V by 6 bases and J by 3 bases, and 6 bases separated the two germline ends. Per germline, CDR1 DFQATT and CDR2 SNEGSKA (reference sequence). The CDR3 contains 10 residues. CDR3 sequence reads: CSAADYEQYF. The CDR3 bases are TGCAGTGCCGCCGACTACGAGCAGTACTTC.

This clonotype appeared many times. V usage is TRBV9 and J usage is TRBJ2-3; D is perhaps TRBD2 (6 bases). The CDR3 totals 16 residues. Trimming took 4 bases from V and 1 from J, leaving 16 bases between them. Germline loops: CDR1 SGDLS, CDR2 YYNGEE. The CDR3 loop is CASSPAVGGGTDTQYF. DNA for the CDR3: TGTGCCAGCAGCCCAGCCGTTGGAGGGGGCACAGATACGCAGTATTTT.

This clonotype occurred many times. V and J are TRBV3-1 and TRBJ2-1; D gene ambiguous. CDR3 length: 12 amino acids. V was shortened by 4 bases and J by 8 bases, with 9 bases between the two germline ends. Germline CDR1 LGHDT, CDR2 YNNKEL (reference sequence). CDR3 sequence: CASSLRVDEQFF. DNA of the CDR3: TGTGCCAGCAGCCTAAGGGTGGATGAGCAGTTCTTC.

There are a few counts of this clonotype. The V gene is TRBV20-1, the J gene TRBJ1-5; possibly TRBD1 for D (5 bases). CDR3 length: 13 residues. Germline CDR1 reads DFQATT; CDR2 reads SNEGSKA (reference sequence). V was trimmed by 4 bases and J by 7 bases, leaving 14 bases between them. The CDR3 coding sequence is TGCAGTGCTATGTCCAGGGCTCGGCAGCCCCAGCATTTT. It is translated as CSAMSRARQPQHF.

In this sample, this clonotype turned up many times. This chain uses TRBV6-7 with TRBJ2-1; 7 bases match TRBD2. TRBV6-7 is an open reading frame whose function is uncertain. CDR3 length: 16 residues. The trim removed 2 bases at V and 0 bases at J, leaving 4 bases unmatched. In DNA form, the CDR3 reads TGTGCCAGCAGTTACAGGCGGGGGTCCTCCTACAATGAGCAGTTCTTC. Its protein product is CASSYRRGSSYNEQFF.

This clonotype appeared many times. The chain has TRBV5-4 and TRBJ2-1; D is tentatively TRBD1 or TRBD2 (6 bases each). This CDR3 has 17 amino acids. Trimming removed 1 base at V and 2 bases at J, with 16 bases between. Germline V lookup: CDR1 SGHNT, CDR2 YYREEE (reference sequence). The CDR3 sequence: CASSLKGGAIPYNEQFF. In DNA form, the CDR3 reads TGTGCCAGCAGCTTGAAGGGGGGAGCGATCCCCTACAATGAGCAGTTCTTC. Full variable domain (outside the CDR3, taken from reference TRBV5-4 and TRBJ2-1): ETGVTQSPTHLIKTRGQQVTLRCSSQSGHNTVSWYQQALGQGPQFIFQYYREEENGRGNFPPRFSGLQFPNYSSELNVNALELDDSALYLCASSLKGGAIPYNEQFFGPGTRLTVL.

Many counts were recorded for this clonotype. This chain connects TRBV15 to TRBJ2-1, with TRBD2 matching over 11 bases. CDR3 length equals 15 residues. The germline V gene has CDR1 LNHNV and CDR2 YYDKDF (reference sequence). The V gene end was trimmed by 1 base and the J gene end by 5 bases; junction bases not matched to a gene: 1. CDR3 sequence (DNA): TGTGCCACCAGCAGAGTAGCGGGGGGGCACAATGAGCAGTTCTTC. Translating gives CATSRVAGGHNEQFF.

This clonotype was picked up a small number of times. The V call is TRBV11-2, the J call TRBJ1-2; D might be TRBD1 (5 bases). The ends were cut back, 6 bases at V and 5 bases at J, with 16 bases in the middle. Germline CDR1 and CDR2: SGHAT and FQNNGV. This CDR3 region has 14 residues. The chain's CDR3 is CASRSFGRGYGYTF. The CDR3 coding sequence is TGTGCCAGCAGGTCCTTCGGGAGGGGATATGGCTACACCTTC. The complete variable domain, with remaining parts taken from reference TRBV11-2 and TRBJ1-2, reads EAGVAQSPRYKIIEKRQSVAFWCNPISGHATLYWYQQILGQGPKLLIQFQNNGVVDDSQLPKDRFSAERLKGVDSTLKIQPAKLEDSAVYLCASRSFGRGYGYTFGSGTRLTVV.

The CDR3: CASSFFLEGDTPYEQYF. The DNA for the CDR3 is TGTGCCAGCAGTTTCTTTCTAGAGGGGGACACACCCTACGAGCAGTACTTC. J is TRBJ2-7 and V is TRBV28, with a tentative D call TRBD1 (6 bases). Germline loops: CDR1 MDHEN, CDR2 SYDVKM. V was clipped by 3 bases and J by 2 bases, with 20 bases between them. The CDR3 consists of 17 residues.

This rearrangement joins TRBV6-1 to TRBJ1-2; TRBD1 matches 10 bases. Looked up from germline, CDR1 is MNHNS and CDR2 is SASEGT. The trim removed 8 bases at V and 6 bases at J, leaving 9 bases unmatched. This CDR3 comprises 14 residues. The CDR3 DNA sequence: TGTGCCAGCTCACGGACAGGGGGACTGAATGGCTACACCTTC. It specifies CASSRTGGLNGYTF.

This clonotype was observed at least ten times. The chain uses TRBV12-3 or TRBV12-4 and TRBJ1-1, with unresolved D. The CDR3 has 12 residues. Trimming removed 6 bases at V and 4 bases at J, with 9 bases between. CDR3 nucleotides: TGTGCCAGCAGCGGGGTTTCCACTGAAGCTTTCTTT. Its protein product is CASSGVSTEAFF.

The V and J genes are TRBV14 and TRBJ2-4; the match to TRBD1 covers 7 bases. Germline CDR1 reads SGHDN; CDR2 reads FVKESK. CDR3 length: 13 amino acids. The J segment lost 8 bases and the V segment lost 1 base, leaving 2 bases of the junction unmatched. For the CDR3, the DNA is TGTGCCAGCAGCCAAGGCAGGGGGTACATTCAGTACTTC. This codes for CASSQGRGYIQYF. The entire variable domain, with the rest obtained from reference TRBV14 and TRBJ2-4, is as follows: EAGVTQFPSHSVIEKGQTVTLRCDPISGHDNLYWYRRVMGKEIKFLLHFVKESKQDESGMPNNRFLAERTGGTYSTLKVQPAELEDSGVYFCASSQGRGYIQYFGAGTRLSVL.

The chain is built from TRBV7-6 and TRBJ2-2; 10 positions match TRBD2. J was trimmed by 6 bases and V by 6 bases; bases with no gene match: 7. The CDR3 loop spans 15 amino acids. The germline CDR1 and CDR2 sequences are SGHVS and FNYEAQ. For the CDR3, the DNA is TGTGCCAGCAGATCCTCTAGCGGGGGTTCCGGGGAGCTGTTTTTT. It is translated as CASRSSSGGSGELFF.

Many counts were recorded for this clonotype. As DNA, the CDR3 is TGTGCCAGCAGCTTAGACGGGGGCGGTAATGAAAAACTGTTTTTT. It translates to CASSLDGGGNEKLFF. The J gene is TRBJ1-4, the V gene TRBV7-9; weak D call: TRBD1 (6 bases). Trimming stripped 1 base from V and 4 bases from J, with 10 bases between. Germline V CDR1 and CDR2: SEHNR, FQNEAQ (reference sequence). The CDR3 totals 15 residues.

CDR3 sequence (DNA): TGTGCCAGCAGCCAGGGACCTGAAGCTTTCTTT. As protein: CASSQGPEAFF. This rearrangement joins TRBV11-2 to TRBJ1-1; weak D call: TRBD1 (5 bases). The CDR3 consists of 11 residues. V lost 5 bases, J lost 6 bases, and 7 bases lay in between. Germline CDR1 reads SGHAT; CDR2 reads FQNNGV.

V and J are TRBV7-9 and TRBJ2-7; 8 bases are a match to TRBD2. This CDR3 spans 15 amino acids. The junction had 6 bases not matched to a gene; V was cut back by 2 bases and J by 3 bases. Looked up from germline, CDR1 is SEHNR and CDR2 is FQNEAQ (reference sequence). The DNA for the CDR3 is TGTGCCAGCAGCTTAAGAAGCGGGGGACTCTACGAGCAGTACTTC. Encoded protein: CASSLRSGGLYEQYF.

The CDR3 coding sequence is TGTGCCAGCAGCCTTCACCCCGTGGCTAGCGGGAGGGCCGTCATTAACAATGAGCAGTTCTTC. This gives the protein CASSLHPVASGRAVINNEQFF. V and J are TRBV3-1 and TRBJ2-1; the match to TRBD2 covers 12 bases. The ends lost 4 bases at V and 5 bases at J; junction bases unmatched: 21. The germline CDR1 and CDR2 sequences are LGHDT and YNNKEL (reference sequence). This CDR3 has 21 residues.

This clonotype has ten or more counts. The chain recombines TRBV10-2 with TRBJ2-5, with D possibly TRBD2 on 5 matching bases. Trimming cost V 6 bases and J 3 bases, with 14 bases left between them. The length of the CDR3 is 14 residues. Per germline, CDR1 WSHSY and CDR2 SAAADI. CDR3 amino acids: CASSGLFAEETQYF. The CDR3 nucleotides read TGCGCCAGCAGCGGACTGTTCGCGGAAGAGACCCAGTACTTC.

The CDR3 loop is CASSLSYGQGFDSPLHF. The DNA of the CDR3 is TGTGCCAGCAGTTTATCCTATGGACAGGGGTTTGATTCACCCCTCCACTTT. This chain links TRBV27 with TRBJ1-6; 9 bases fit TRBD1. From germline, CDR1 is MNHEY and CDR2 SMNVEV (reference sequence). The CDR3 has 17 residues. The V segment lost 0 bases and the J segment 8 bases; nucleotides outside the gene matches: 8.

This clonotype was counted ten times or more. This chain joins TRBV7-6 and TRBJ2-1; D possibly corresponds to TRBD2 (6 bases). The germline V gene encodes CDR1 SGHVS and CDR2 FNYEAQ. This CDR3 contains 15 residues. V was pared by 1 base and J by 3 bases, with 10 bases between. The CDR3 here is CASSLGWTNYNEQFF. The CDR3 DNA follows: TGTGCCAGCAGCTTAGGTTGGACTAACTACAATGAGCAGTTCTTC.